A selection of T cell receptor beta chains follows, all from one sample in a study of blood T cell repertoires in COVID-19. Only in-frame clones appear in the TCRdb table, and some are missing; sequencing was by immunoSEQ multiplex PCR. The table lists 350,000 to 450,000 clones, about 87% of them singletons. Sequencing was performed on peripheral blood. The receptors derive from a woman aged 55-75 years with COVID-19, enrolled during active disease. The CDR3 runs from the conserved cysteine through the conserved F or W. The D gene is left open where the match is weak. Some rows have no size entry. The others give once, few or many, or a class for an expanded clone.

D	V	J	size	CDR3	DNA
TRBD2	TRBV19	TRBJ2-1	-	CASSLGTRGNEQFF	TGTGCCAGTAGTCTCGGGACTAGGGGTAATGAGCAGTTCTTC
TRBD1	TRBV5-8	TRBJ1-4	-	CASSPWDRGHGKLFF	TGTGCCAGCAGCCCGTGGGACAGGGGGCACGGAAAACTGTTTTTT
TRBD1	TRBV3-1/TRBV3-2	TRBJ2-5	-	CASSPLDRAQYF	TGTGCCAGCAGCCCCCTCGACAGGGCCCAGTACTTC
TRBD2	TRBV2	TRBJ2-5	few	CASSASGAPQETQYF	TGTGCCAGCAGTGCGAGCGGGGCCCCCCAAGAGACCCAGTACTTC
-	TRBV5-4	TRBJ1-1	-	CASSLVFRETEAFF	TGTGCCAGCAGCTTGGTCTTTAGGGAGACCGAAGCTTTCTTT
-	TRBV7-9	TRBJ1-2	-	CASSLVTSNLGYTF	TGTGCCAGCAGCTTAGTGACTTCGAATCTCGGCTACACCTTC
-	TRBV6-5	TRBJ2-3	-	CASSSSGGSTDTQYF	-
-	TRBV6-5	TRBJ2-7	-	CASSYSANYEQYF	TGTGCCAGCAGTTACTCAGCGAACTACGAGCAGTACTTC
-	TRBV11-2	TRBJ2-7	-	CASRPLTGSAIEQYF	TGTGCCAGCAGGCCATTGACAGGTTCTGCCATCGAGCAGTACTTC
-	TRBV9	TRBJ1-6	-	CASSEREPVEALHF	TGTGCCAGCAGCGAGAGGGAACCGGTCGAAGCCCTCCACTTT
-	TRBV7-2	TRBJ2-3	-	CASSFSGGRVDTQYF	TGTGCCAGCAGCTTTTCGGGGGGCCGGGTGGATACGCAGTATTTT
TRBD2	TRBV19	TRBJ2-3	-	CASSLSTSGGSDTQYF	TGTGCCAGTAGCCTTTCGACTAGCGGGGGTTCAGATACGCAGTATTTT
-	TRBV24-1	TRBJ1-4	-	CATSDREKLFF	TGTGCCACCAGTGATCGTGAAAAACTGTTTTTT
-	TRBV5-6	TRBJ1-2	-	CASSLGATPNYGYTF	TGTGCCAGCAGCTTAGGGGCAACCCCTAACTATGGCTACACCTTC
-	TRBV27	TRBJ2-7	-	CASSLKVTGGEQYF	TGTGCCAGCAGTTTGAAGGTTACGGGTGGCGAGCAGTACTTC
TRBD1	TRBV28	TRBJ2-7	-	CASSSSGTGKNYEQYF	TGTGCCAGCAGTTCGTCCGGGACAGGGAAGAACTACGAGCAGTACTTC
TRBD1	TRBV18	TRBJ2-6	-	CASSPPQGVISGANVLTF	TGTGCCAGCTCACCACCACAGGGGGTTATCTCTGGGGCCAACGTCCTGACTTTC
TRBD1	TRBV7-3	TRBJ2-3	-	CASSAGTGRTDTQYF	TGTGCCAGCAGCGCCGGGACAGGACGTACAGATACGCAGTATTTT
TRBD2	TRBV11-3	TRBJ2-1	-	CASSFGLAGGDNEQFF	TGTGCCAGCAGCTTTGGACTAGCGGGGGGTGACAATGAGCAGTTCTTC
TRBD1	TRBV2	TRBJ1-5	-	CASRGQTIVNQPQHF	TGTGCCAGCAGGGGACAGACGATAGTGAATCAGCCCCAGCATTTT
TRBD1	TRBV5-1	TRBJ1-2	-	CASRRQGLNTNYGYTF	TGCGCCAGCCGGAGACAGGGGCTCAATACGAACTATGGCTACACCTTC
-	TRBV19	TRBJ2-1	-	CASSPQGFYNEQFF	TGTGCCAGTAGCCCACAGGGATTCTACAATGAGCAGTTCTTC
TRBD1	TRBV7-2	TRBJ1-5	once	CASSLAGQLNQPQHF	TGTGCCAGCAGCTTAGCGGGACAGCTCAATCAGCCCCAGCATTTT
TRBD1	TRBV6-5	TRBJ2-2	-	CASSRTGKPGELFF	TGTGCCAGCAGTAGGACAGGGAAACCCGGGGAGCTGTTTTTT
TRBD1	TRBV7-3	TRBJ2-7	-	CASSIGTGFNEQYF	TGTGCCAGCAGCATCGGGACAGGGTTCAACGAGCAGTACTTC
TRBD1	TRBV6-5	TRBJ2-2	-	CASTPGQGITGELFF	TGTGCCAGCACCCCGGGACAGGGTATCACCGGGGAGCTGTTTTTT
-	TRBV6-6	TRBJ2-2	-	CASSYSRGGAPGELFF	TGTGCCAGCAGTTACTCCCGAGGGGGGGCCCCCGGGGAGCTGTTTTTT
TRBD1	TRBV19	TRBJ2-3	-	CASSIQGVNTDTQYF	TGTGCCAGTAGTATACAGGGGGTGAACACAGATACGCAGTATTTT
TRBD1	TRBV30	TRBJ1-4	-	CAWSGTESGNEKLFF	TGTGCCTGGAGCGGGACAGAGTCGGGTAATGAAAAACTGTTTTTT
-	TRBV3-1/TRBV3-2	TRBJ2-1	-	CASSQDYGWTDSRSYNEQFF	TGTGCCAGCAGCCAAGATTACGGTTGGACAGACAGCCGATCCTACAATGAGCAGTTCTTC
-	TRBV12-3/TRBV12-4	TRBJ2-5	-	CASRDILQETQYF	TGTGCCAGCAGAGACATACTCCAAGAGACCCAGTACTTC
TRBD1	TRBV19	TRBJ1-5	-	CASTPDRGRKGNQPQHF	TGTGCCAGTACCCCAGACAGGGGGCGGAAGGGCAATCAGCCCCAGCATTTT
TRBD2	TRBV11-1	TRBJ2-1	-	CASSLGRRGYNEQFF	TGTGCCAGCAGCCTTGGGCGGCGGGGGTACAATGAGCAGTTCTTC
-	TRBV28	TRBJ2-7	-	CATLRAGKPYEQYF	TGTGCCACCCTAAGGGCAGGGAAACCCTACGAGCAGTACTTC
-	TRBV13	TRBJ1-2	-	CASSQGENYGYTF	TGTGCCAGCAGCCAAGGAGAAAACTATGGCTACACCTTC
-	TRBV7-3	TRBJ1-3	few	CASSLKAGAGNTIYF	TGTGCCAGCAGCTTAAAGGCAGGGGCTGGAAACACCATATATTTT
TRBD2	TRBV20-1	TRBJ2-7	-	CSASITGGSYEQYF	TGCAGTGCTAGTATAACGGGGGGCTCCTACGAGCAGTACTTC
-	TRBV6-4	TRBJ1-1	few	CASRASMNTEAFF	TGTGCCAGCAGGGCCAGTATGAACACTGAAGCTTTCTTT
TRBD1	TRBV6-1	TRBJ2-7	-	CASSDRGPTRYEQYF	TGTGCCAGCAGTGACAGGGGGCCGACTCGCTACGAGCAGTACTTC
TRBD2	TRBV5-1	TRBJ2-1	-	CASSLEGLARNEQFF	TGCGCCAGCAGCTTGGAGGGACTAGCGCGGAATGAGCAGTTCTTC
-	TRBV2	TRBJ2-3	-	CASRGLERADTQYF	TGTGCCAGCAGAGGGCTCGAGCGGGCAGATACGCAGTATTTT
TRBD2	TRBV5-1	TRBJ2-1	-	CASSFNGGDYNEQFF	TGCGCCAGCAGCTTCAACGGGGGGGACTACAATGAGCAGTTCTTC
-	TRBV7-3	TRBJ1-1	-	CASSQNPRGMNTEAFF	TGTGCCAGCAGCCAGAATCCAAGGGGAATGAACACTGAAGCTTTCTTT
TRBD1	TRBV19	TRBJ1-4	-	CASSRDRGEKLFF	TGTGCCAGTAGTCGCGACAGGGGTGAAAAACTGTTTTTT
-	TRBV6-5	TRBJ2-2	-	CASNRRNTGELFF	TGTGCCAGCAATAGGAGAAACACCGGGGAGCTGTTTTTT
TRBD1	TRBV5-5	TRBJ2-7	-	CASKLIQGEVEQYF	TGTGCCAGCAAGCTTATACAGGGGGAAGTTGAGCAGTACTTC
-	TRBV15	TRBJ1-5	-	CATSLGSPNQPQHF	TGTGCCACCAGCCTCGGGAGCCCCAATCAGCCCCAGCATTTT
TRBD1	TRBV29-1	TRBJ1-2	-	CSVGGADGYTF	TGCAGCGTAGGGGGCGCGGACGGCTACACCTTC
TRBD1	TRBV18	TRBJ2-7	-	CASSLTGTASYEQYF	TGTGCCAGCTCACTGACCGGGACAGCATCCTACGAGCAGTACTTC
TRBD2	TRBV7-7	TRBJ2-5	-	CASSLGPPSGNQETQYF	TGTGCCAGCAGCTTAGGCCCCCCTAGCGGGAACCAAGAGACCCAGTACTTC
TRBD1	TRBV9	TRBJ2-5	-	CASSVLGQGRETQYF	TGTGCCAGCAGCGTCTTAGGACAGGGGAGGGAGACCCAGTACTTC
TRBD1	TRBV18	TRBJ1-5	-	CASSRGQGGQPQHF	TGTGCCAGCTCTCGGGGACAGGGAGGACAGCCCCAGCATTTT
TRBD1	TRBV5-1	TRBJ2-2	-	CASSGRGRDTGELFF	TGCGCCAGCAGCGGCAGGGGGCGCGACACCGGGGAGCTGTTTTTT
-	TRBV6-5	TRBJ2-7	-	CASRDRSGEQYF	TGTGCCAGCAGAGACAGATCAGGCGAGCAGTACTTC
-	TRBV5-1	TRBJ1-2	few	CASSLDVTGYGYTF	TGCGCCAGCAGCTTGGACGTTACTGGTTATGGCTACACCTTC
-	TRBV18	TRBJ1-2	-	CATFGGTNYGYTF	TGTGCCACTTTCGGGGGTACAAACTATGGCTACACCTTC
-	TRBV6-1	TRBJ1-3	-	CASSEPGLGNTIYF	TGTGCCAGCAGTGAACCGGGATTAGGAAACACCATATATTTT
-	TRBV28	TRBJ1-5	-	CASSSRGAGDHNQPQHF	TGTGCCAGCAGTTCCCGGGGGGCAGGGGACCACAATCAGCCCCAGCATTTT